Described below is a single T cell receptor (beta chain) sequence and its context. What it recognizes is unknown. TCRdb itself ran the reads through MiXCR, one entry per CDR3 protein. This repertoire shows about 770,000 distinct CDR3 sequences, approximately 32% found once; its top ten account for around 14%. The data are from a study of T cell repertoires in cytomegalovirus infection. Study background: Both recently identified HLA-C-restricted and well-studied HLA-B-restricted CMV epitopes were used in the study.

CDR3 length: 13 residues. V was cut by 1 base and J by 14 bases, with 19 bases left in between. The V gene's germline CDR1 is DFQATT and CDR2 SNEGSKA (reference sequence). The chain combines TRBV20-1 with TRBJ2-3; possibly TRBD2 for D (5 bases). The source material was cultured CD8+ T cells from PBMCs, sampled from culture after CMV antigen stimulation. This TCR was sampled from a human donor in good health (CMV status not recorded). Some clones in this sample may be carry-over from other donors' samples. CDR3 in DNA: TGCAGTGCTAGAGGATCGTGGAATGGGGAGCGGTATTTT. Protein product: CSARGSWNGERYF.